This TCR beta chain was captured in a study of T cells after yellow fever vaccination. Overall study context: SMART-Seq v4 Ultra Low Input prepared libraries from low-cell fractions.

TCRdb reanalysed the 5' RACE reads using MiXCR and keeps one entry per CDR3 protein. This table holds 140,000 to 150,000 distinct CDR3 sequences, approximately 6.6% found once. The V gene lost 9 bases and the J gene lost 5 bases, with 14 bases spanning the gap. Germline CDR1 reads SGHRS; CDR2 reads YFSETQ. This CDR3 comprises 12 residues. Notes on the study in general: Clonotypes shared by both compartments, CD4 and CD8, made up a small share. Detected again after the booster were most primary-vaccination clones, at roughly 95% CD4 and around 91% CD8. Though it reached lower strength, the secondary response hit its peak faster, day 5 versus 15.

This clonotype was recorded at least ten times. The antigen remains undetermined. This specimen consisted of CD4+ T cells sorted from PBMCs, obtained 10 days after the yellow fever booster vaccination. The receptor comes from a man aged 30 to 45 who received the YFV17D yellow fever vaccine. The chain recombines TRBV5-1 with TRBJ1-1; tentative D call: TRBD1 (6 bases). The CDR3 here is CATMGGGTEAFF. CDR3 bases: TGCGCCACTATGGGGGGCGGGACTGAAGCTTTCTTT.